Here is one T cell receptor beta chain with its context. The assay was immunoSEQ multiplex PCR, and TCRdb's table has in-frame clones only and misses some. The sample has 190,000 or so clones; more than 80% are singletons. These data come from a study of blood T cell repertoires in COVID-19. Adults between roughly 18 and 95 years of age took part from fewer than 30 US areas. In assigning cohorts, the study relied on participant-reported clinical history. Donors in Cohort 3 counted as recovered after two negative PCRs, clearance, or symptom resolution. The ends lost 6 bases at V and 1 base at J; junction bases unmatched: 5. The CDR3 has 15 amino acids. Germline CDR1 SGHVS, CDR2 FQNEAQ.

The V call is TRBV7-8, the J call TRBJ2-1; 8 bases are shared with TRBD1. Sequencing was performed on PBMCs or T cells enriched from blood (not recorded which). This TCR was sampled from a man aged 40-49 years who had recovered from COVID-19. CDR3 sequence (DNA): TGTGCCAGCAGTCAGGGGGCATCGTCCTACAATGAGCAGTTCTTC. Translating gives CASSQGASSYNEQFF.